This T cell receptor (beta chain) was profiled in a study of blood T cell repertoires in COVID-19. Study details: Specimens from acute and convalescent COVID-19 originated in the United States, Italy and Spain. T cells, B-cell-depleted T cells, or PBMCs provided the cDNA or gDNA that served as material.

Repertoires were generated with immunoSEQ multiplex PCR, while TCRdb's copy carries only in-frame clones and drops some. This table holds almost 400,000 clones, around 92% found once. Participants' reported clinical history set cohort assignment. Recovered Cohort 3 donors showed two negative PCRs, clearance, or symptom resolution. Germline lookup yields CDR1 SGHTA and CDR2 FQGNSA. V was trimmed by 1 base and J by 5 bases, leaving 9 bases between them. This CDR3 contains 13 residues. This clone was seen only a few times. Material: PBMCs or T cells enriched from blood (not recorded which). The J gene is TRBJ2-7, the V gene TRBV7-2; maybe TRBD2 (5 bases). This TCR was recovered from a woman aged 25 to 39 who had recovered from COVID-19. Written as DNA, the CDR3 is TGTGCCAGCAGCTTAGTTGAGGGCCACGAGCAGTACTTC. Amino acid sequence: CASSLVEGHEQYF.